This T cell receptor (beta chain) emerged from a study of T cells in Graves' hyperthyroidism and ophthalmopathy. The CDR3 consists of 14 residues. Trimming removed 4 bases from V and 4 bases from J; junction bases left unmatched: 5. Germline-derived CDR1 and CDR2 are SGHRS and YFSETQ. This clonotype occurred many times. Amplification targeted TCR beta CDR3 regions from RNA transcripts. An initial round of RT-PCR targeting the TCR CDR3 relied on the HTBI primer set. TCRdb processed the multiplex PCR reads anew with MiXCR; each CDR3 protein has one entry. Found here are about 380,000 distinct CDR3 sequences, around 20% of them singletons; the top ten hold less than 45%.

The sequenced sample was blood. This TCR was sampled from a young man with Graves' ophthalmopathy. This chain connects TRBV5-1 to TRBJ2-3, with 8 nucleotides matching TRBD1. CDR3 amino acids: CASSTGQGPDTQYF. The CDR3 nucleotides read TGCGCCAGCAGCACCGGACAGGGACCAGATACGCAGTATTTT.